This record covers a single T cell receptor (beta chain). The germline V gene encodes CDR1 SQVTM and CDR2 ANQGSEA. This CDR3 has 14 residues. Germline trimming cut 3 bases from V and 5 bases from J; bases unmatched to any gene: 8. As for time point: pretreatment peripheral blood. TCRdb's table, derived via immunoSEQ multiplex PCR, lists solely in-frame clones and lacks some. The repertoire includes some 87,000 clones, over 75% of them detected once, and 2% to 2.5% sits in the top ten. This entry is derived from a study of PD-L1 blockade in urothelial cancer. The genes are TRBV29-1 and TRBJ2-7; 9 bases align to TRBD1. The TCR originated in a man aged 55 to 70 with urothelial cancer. The sample was PBMCs, taken around atezolizumab (anti-PD-L1) treatment. The DNA for the CDR3 is TGCAGCGTTGATAACGCGGACAGGGGCCACGAGCAGTACTTC. This codes for CSVDNADRGHEQYF.